The 24 T cell receptor beta chains below all came from one sample that was sequenced in a study of metastatic and nonmetastatic thyroid tumors. Before thyroid surgery, none of the patients had received any treatment. MiXCR re-clonotyped the PCR reads for TCRdb. This sample has more than 65,000 clones, with over 12% found just once. The sequencing input was blood. The receptors come from a male donor with papillary thyroid cancer or a benign thyroid nodule (not recorded which). Some clones in this sample may be carry-over from other donors' samples.

This clone has a count of ten or more. An end of the junction does not agree with germline; a read error may underlie this. The same CDR3 also results from other DNA sequences found in this sample. The chain has TRBV2 and TRBJ2-3; D is unresolved. The CDR3 sequence is 11 residues long. Germline V gene data show CDR1 as SNHLY and CDR2 as FYNNEI. The chain's CDR3 is CASSVGKGPGF. The CDR3 DNA follows: TGTGCCAGCAGTGTAGGGAAAGGGCCTGGTTTT. Full variable domain (outside the CDR3, taken from reference TRBV2 and TRBJ2-3): EPEVTQTPSHQVTQMGQEVILRCVPISNHLYFYWYRQILGQKVEFLVSFYNNEISEKSEIFDDQFSVERPDGSNFTLKIRSTKLEDSAMYFCASSVGKGPGFGPGTRLTVL.

This clone was found many times. The CDR3 protein is CASSLPGTSNVLTF. CDR3 sequence (DNA): TGTGCCAGCAGCCTCCCCGGGACTTCCAACGTCCTGACTTTC. The genes are TRBV3-1 and TRBJ2-6; D possibly corresponds to TRBD2 (6 bases). The CDR3 runs to 14 residues. The germline gives CDR1 LGHDT, CDR2 YNNKEL (reference sequence). V gave up 4 bases and J gave up 8 bases, with 12 bases separating them. Looking up the rest from reference TRBV3-1 and TRBJ2-6 gives the full variable domain: DTAVSQTPKYLVTQMGNDKSIKCEQNLGHDTMYWYKQDSKKFLKIMFSYNNKELIINETVPNRFSPKSPDKAHLNLHINSLELGDSAVYFCASSLPGTSNVLTFGAGSRLTVL.

This clone was found many times. The genes are TRBV28 and TRBJ2-1; 7 bases agree with TRBD2. The CDR3 spans 15 residues. J gave up 0 bases and V 5 bases, and 4 bases lay outside the gene matches. In germline, CDR1 is MDHEN, CDR2 SYDVKM. The CDR3 DNA sequence: TGTGCCAGCAGTCCTAGCGGCGGCTCCTACAATGAGCAGTTCTTC. Protein: CASSPSGGSYNEQFF.

Many counts were recorded for this clone. The chain couples TRBV4-2 to TRBJ2-2; possible D gene TRBD2, 5 bases. The CDR3 totals 16 residues. The V gene's germline CDR1 is LGHNA and CDR2 YNFKEQ. The V end lost 3 bases, the J end lost 1 base, and 12 bases lay between the germline ends. CDR3 amino acids: CASSQAGSGNTGELFF. The CDR3 nucleotides read TGTGCCAGCAGCCAGGCTGGGAGCGGGAACACCGGGGAGCTGTTTTTT.

This clone was seen many times. The rearrangement uses TRBV10-1 and TRBJ2-1; D is unclear. V lost 0 bases and J 10 bases, leaving 10 bases between the germline ends. Germline lookup yields CDR1 WNHNN and CDR2 SYGVQD (reference sequence). This CDR3 is built from 13 residues. In DNA form, the CDR3 reads TGCGCCAGCAGTGAGTCGATGGTGGGGGAGCAGTTCTTC. Translation gives CASSESMVGEQFF.

This clone appeared many times. The chain has TRBV4-3 and TRBJ1-4; no clear D. The CDR3 totals 13 residues. CDR1 and CDR2 (germline): LGHNA, YSLEER. Trimming took 0 bases from V and 6 from J, leaving 5 bases between them. CDR3 DNA sequence: TGCGCCAGCAGCCAAGATAGCGATGAAAAACTGTTTTTT. This gives the protein CASSQDSDEKLFF.

Relative to its sample, this clone is medium-sized (0.01 to 0.1%). The sample has other DNA sequences that encode this CDR3 too. The chain is built from TRBV4-3 and TRBJ2-7; maybe TRBD1 (6 bases). The CDR3 has 15 amino acids. Trimming took off 3 bases at V and 4 bases at J, with 16 bases between the two ends. Germline lookup yields CDR1 LGHNA and CDR2 YSLEER. The CDR3 region is CASSQYRDISYEQYF. Written as DNA, the CDR3 is TGCGCCAGCAGCCAGTACCGGGACATATCTTACGAGCAGTACTTC.

J is TRBJ1-1 and V is TRBV6-6; 7 bases line up with TRBD1. CDR1 is MNHNY and CDR2 is SVGAGI in the germline V gene (reference sequence). The V segment lost 2 bases and the J segment 3 bases; nucleotides outside the gene matches: 3. CDR3 size: 14 residues. The CDR3 here is CASSYRTGDTEAFF. The CDR3 DNA is TGTGCCAGCAGTTACCGCACAGGGGACACTGAAGCTTTCTTT.

This rearrangement joins TRBV6-5 to TRBJ1-2, with 7 bases aligning to TRBD1. V shed 4 bases, J shed 8 bases, and the junction held 7 bases outside the gene matches. Germline loops: CDR1 MNHEY, CDR2 SVGAGI. The CDR3 sequence is 13 residues long. The CDR3 DNA sequence: TGTGCCAGCAGTTCTGGACAGGCTCGAGGCTACACCTTC. Translation: CASSSGQARGYTF.

The sample holds a few counts of this clone. The rearrangement joins TRBV12-3 or TRBV12-4 to TRBJ1-1; TRBD1 matches at 12 bases. Trimming cost V 5 bases and J 4 bases; bases outside gene matches: 8. This CDR3 region has 16 residues. CDR3 protein: CASSNRDRGHLTEAFF. The CDR3 region has the DNA TGTGCCAGCAGTAACCGGGACAGGGGGCATCTCACTGAAGCTTTCTTT.

This clone has just a few counts. V and J are TRBV11-2 and TRBJ2-7, with TRBD2 identical over 11 bases. The V gene end was trimmed by 4 bases and the J gene end by 2 bases; junction bases not matched to a gene: 16. This CDR3 comprises 19 residues. Germline loops: CDR1 SGHAT, CDR2 FQNNGV. Here the CDR3 DNA reads TGTGCCAGCAGCTCCCAAACTAGCGGGAGTCCGATCCCACCCTACGAGCAGTACGTC. Its translation is CASSSQTSGSPIPPYEQYV.

This clone was seen at least ten times. CDR3 protein: CASSTSGMSNEKLFF. CDR3 in DNA: TGTGCCAGCAGTACGTCAGGGATGAGTAATGAAAAACTGTTTTTT. The gene calls are TRBV6-7 and TRBJ1-4; TRBD1 might be the D (5 bases). TRBV6-7 is an open reading frame whose function is uncertain. The CDR3 spans 15 residues. With 5 bases removed from V and 4 bases from J, the gap between germline ends came to 14 bases.

This clone was counted many times. This chain joins TRBV20-1 and TRBJ2-1, with 8 bases lining up with TRBD2. V lost 2 bases, J lost 8 bases, and 8 bases stayed unmatched. CDR1 is DFQATT, CDR2 SNEGSKA, per germline (reference sequence). The CDR3 runs 14 residues. The CDR3 DNA follows: TGCAGTGCTAGAACGGGACTAGGGATAGATGAGCAGTTCTTC. Encoded protein: CSARTGLGIDEQFF.

In its sample, this clone was seen many times. The V gene is TRBV14, the J gene TRBJ2-5, with 7 positions matching TRBD2. V shed 1 base and J 5 bases; nucleotides not matched to a gene: 10. Germline lookup yields CDR1 SGHDN and CDR2 FVKESK. CDR3 size: 16 residues. The CDR3 nucleotides are TGTGCCAGCAGCCAAGTTAGGACTAGTGGGACGGAGACCCAGTACTTC. It codes for CASSQVRTSGTETQYF.

This clone was seen more than once but under ten times. The junction does not match germline at one end; this may be a read error. The V call is TRBV6-9, the J call TRBJ2-7; tentative D call: TRBD1 (6 bases). The CDR3 runs to 14 residues. Per the germline V gene, CDR1 is MNHGY and CDR2 is SVAAGI. Written as DNA, the CDR3 is TGTGCCAGCAGTCATTCTAACAGGGCGTACGAGCAGTACTTC. It specifies CASSHSNRAYEQYF.

This clone was counted at least ten times. The chain recombines TRBV20-1 with TRBJ1-1; no reliable D call. In germline, CDR1 is DFQATT, CDR2 SNEGSKA (reference sequence). The CDR3 has 13 residues. V lost 5 bases and J 0 bases, leaving 10 bases between the germline ends. The CDR3 loop is CSAVPTLNTEAFF. CDR3 sequence (DNA): TGCAGTGCTGTTCCTACATTGAACACTGAAGCTTTCTTT.

The rearrangement links TRBV6-1 to TRBJ2-3, with 9 positions matching TRBD2. The CDR3 is 14 residues long. V trimming: 7 bases; J trimming: 7 bases; junction bases outside the gene matches: 9. The germline V gene encodes CDR1 MNHNS and CDR2 SASEGT. The CDR3 sequence is CASIRALAGYTQYF. The DNA of the CDR3 is TGTGCCAGCATCCGCGCTCTAGCGGGATATACGCAGTATTTT.

At least ten counts were recorded for this clone. Possible read error: a much larger clone is one base away. The genes are TRBV7-4 and TRBJ2-7, with 10 positions matching TRBD2. Trimming cost V 6 bases and J 0 bases; bases outside gene matches: 20. This CDR3 spans 20 amino acids. Germline CDR1 is SGHVT and CDR2 is SQSDAQ. CDR3 DNA: TGTGCCAGCAGTTTCCTAGCGGGAGACTTGAGGGGGGTTGGCTCCTACGAGCAGTACGTC. Encoded protein: CASSFLAGDLRGVGSYEQYV.

This clone was found many times. The chain recombines TRBV4-1 with TRBJ1-4; D gene unclear. Trimming pared 0 bases from V and 7 bases from J, leaving 9 bases between. CDR3 size: 14 residues. Per germline, CDR1 MGHRA and CDR2 YSYEKL. CDR3 loop: CASSQDPDREKLFF. The DNA for the CDR3 is TGCGCCAGCAGCCAAGATCCGGACCGTGAAAAACTGTTTTTT.

This clone has at least ten counts. The V call is TRBV27, the J call TRBJ2-5; maybe TRBD1 (5 bases). CDR1 and CDR2 from the germline V gene are MNHEY and SMNVEV (reference sequence). Deletions cut 3 bases from V and 1 base from J, with 9 bases between. The CDR3 totals 14 residues. CDR3 sequence (DNA): TGTGCCAGCAGTTTTTGGGGCCGCCAAGAGACCCAGTACTTC. It yields the protein CASSFWGRQETQYF.

On this clone itself: The junction departs from the called germline gene at one end, perhaps through a read error. This sequence joins TRBV10-1 and TRBJ2-3; 8 bases fit TRBD1. Per the germline V gene, CDR1 is WNHNN and CDR2 is SYGVQD (reference sequence). The CDR3 is 14 residues long. CDR3 coding DNA: TGCGCCAGCAGTAGGGACAGGACCACAGATACGAAGTATTTT. This gives the protein CASSRDRTTDTKYF.

This clone occurred many times. The rearrangement joins TRBV11-2 to TRBJ2-7; no clear D gene. The length of the CDR3 is 19 residues. Trimming removed 3 bases at V and 0 bases at J, with 24 bases between. Germline V gene lookup returns CDR1 SGHAT and CDR2 FQNNGV. CDR3 sequence: CASSLDSPGRKPGSYEQYV. The CDR3 DNA is TGTGCCAGCAGCTTGGATAGCCCTGGACGTAAACCTGGCTCCTACGAGCAGTACGTC.

This chain connects TRBV7-8 to TRBJ2-1, with D possibly being TRBD1 or TRBD2 (5 bases each). The CDR3 consists of 17 residues. Germline V gene lookup returns CDR1 SGHVS and CDR2 FQNEAQ. V was shortened by 5 bases and J by 0 bases, with 17 bases between the two germline ends. CDR3 sequence: CASSPKWWGSSYNEQFF. CDR3 coding DNA: TGTGCCAGCAGCCCTAAATGGTGGGGGAGCTCCTACAATGAGCAGTTCTTC.

A word on this clone: At one end, the junction sequence differs from germline, possibly due to a read error. V gene TRBV6-1 combines with J gene TRBJ2-4, with TRBD2 as a possible D gene (6 bases). Germline CDR1 and CDR2: MNHNS and SASEGT. The CDR3 length is 12 residues. Here the CDR3 reads CASNPSEDIQYF. The CDR3 nucleotides are TGTGCCAGCAACCCTAGCGAGGACATCCAGTACTTC.